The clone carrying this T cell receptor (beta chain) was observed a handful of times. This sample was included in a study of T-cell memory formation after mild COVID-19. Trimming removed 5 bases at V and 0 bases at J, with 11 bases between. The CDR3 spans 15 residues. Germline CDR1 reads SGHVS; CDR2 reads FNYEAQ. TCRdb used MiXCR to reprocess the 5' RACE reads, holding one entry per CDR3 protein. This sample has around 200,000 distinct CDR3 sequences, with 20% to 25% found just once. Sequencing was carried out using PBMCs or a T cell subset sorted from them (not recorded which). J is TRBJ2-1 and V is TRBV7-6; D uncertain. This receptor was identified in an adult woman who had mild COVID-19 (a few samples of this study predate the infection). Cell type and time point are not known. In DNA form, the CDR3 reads TGTGCCAGCAGCCCGCGAGGTTCCTCCTACAATGAGCAGTTCTTC. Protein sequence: CASSPRGSSYNEQFF. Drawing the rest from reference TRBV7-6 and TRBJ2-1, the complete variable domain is GAGVSQSPRYKVTKRGQDVALRCDPISGHVSLYWYRQALGQGPEFLTYFNYEAQQDKSGLPNDRFSAERPEGSISTLTIQRTEQRDSAMYRCASSPRGSSYNEQFFGPGTRLTVL.